This T cell receptor (beta chain) derives from a study of blood T cells in healthy people across ages. Findings of the study overall: It was not known whether donors were CMV positive (a possible confounder of expanded clonotype changes).

A second roughly 6 to 11 cycle PCR used barcoded and J-beta primers. Every molecule of cDNA carried a tag from a template-switch adaptor with 12 random nucleotides. Using its own MiXCR run on the 5' RACE reads, TCRdb lists one record per CDR3 protein. The sample holds 700,000 to 950,000 distinct CDR3 sequences, around 46% seen once. Germline V gene data show CDR1 as SQVTM and CDR2 as ANQGSEA. CDR3 length: 13 amino acids. The V end was cut by 3 bases, the J end by 11 bases, with 19 bases between. With respect to this clonotype: Its matching antigen is unknown. This may come from a read error, since a much larger clone is one base off.

The authors isolated at least 6.5 million PBMCs per sample. Source material: blood. The TCR originated in a woman in her fifties or sixties in good health. The chain has TRBV29-1 and TRBJ2-5; D may be TRBD2 (6 bases). CDR3 residues: CSVDKRAYNEQYF. DNA of the CDR3: TGCAGCGTTGACAAGCGGGCCTACAATGAGCAGTACTTC.